This TCR beta chain was recorded in a study of a mutant IDH1 vaccine in newly diagnosed glioma. Study summary: Patients underwent eight vaccinations, which took place in weeks 1, 3, 5, 7, 11, 15, 19 and 23. Therapy received beforehand was radiotherapy, temozolomide, or both, with most patients given both.

Between the trimmed V and J ends, which lost 10 bases and 8 bases, there was a span of 21 bases. CDR1 is SEHNR, CDR2 FQNEAQ, per germline (reference sequence). The CDR3 length is 14 residues. The protocol was immunoSEQ multiplex PCR, while the TCRdb copy is restricted to in-frame clones and leaves out a portion. Among about 130,000 clones, around 80% were seen once, and the ten largest hold 5% to 7%. As to this clone: Its cognate antigen is unknown.

Time point indicated: week 11, during vaccination. Each dose of the vaccine consisted of 300 ug of mutant IDH1 20-mer peptide, with topical imiquimod. Sample: PBMCs, taken from a glioma patient whose treatment included an IDH1 peptide vaccine. The TCR was taken from a man aged 40-50 years with glioma. The chain couples TRBV7-9 to TRBJ2-1; D might be TRBD1 (6 bases). In DNA form, the CDR3 reads TGTGCCACCAACCATGACAGGCTAGGCGATGAGCAGTTCTTC. Translation: CATNHDRLGDEQFF.